This section outlines one T cell receptor beta chain sequence together with its context. This table comes from immunoSEQ multiplex PCR, and its TCRdb copy is limited to in-frame clones, with some not included. The repertoire includes about 71,000 clones, about four fifths of them detected once, and roughly 27% sits in the top ten. This sample is drawn from a study of blood T cell repertoires in COVID-19. The V segment lost 4 bases and the J segment 8 bases; nucleotides outside the gene matches: 8. CDR1 LGHDT and CDR2 YNNKEL come from the germline V gene (reference sequence). The CDR3 extends over 15 amino acids.

The sample comprised peripheral blood. The chain uses TRBV3-1 (or the pseudogene TRBV3-2) and TRBJ1-4; 9 bases are shared with TRBD1. The origin of this receptor is a man between 65 and 80 years old with acute or convalescent COVID-19. In DNA form, the CDR3 reads TGTGCCAGCAGCCCCTCGGGACAGGGCTTCGAAAAACTGTTTTTT. Translation: CASSPSGQGFEKLFF.